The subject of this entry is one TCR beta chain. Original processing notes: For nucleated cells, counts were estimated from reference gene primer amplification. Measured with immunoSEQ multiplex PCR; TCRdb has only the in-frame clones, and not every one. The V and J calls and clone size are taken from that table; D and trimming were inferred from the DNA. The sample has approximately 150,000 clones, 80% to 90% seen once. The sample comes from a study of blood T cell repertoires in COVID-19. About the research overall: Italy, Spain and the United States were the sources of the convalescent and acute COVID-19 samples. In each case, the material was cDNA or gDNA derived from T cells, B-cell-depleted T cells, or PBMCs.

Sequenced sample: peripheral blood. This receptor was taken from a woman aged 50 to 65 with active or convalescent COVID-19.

The DNA of the CDR3 is TGTGCCTGGAGTTCCCCGAGACAGGCTTCCTCTGGAAACACCATATATTTT. This gives the protein CAWSSPRQASSGNTIYF. This rearrangement joins TRBV30 to TRBJ1-3; D is possibly TRBD1 (6 bases). Trimming took off 2 bases at V and 0 bases at J, with 17 bases between the two ends. Germline V gene sequence: CDR1 GTSNPN, CDR2 SVGIG (reference sequence). CDR3 size: 17 residues. Full variable domain (rest looked up from reference TRBV30 and TRBJ1-3): SQTIHQWPATLVQPVGSPLSLECTVEGTSNPNLYWYRQAAGRGLQLLFYSVGIGQISSEVPQNLSASRPQDRQFILSSKKLLLSDSGFYLCAWSSPRQASSGNTIYFGEGSWLTVV.